This T cell receptor (beta chain) was sequenced in a study of cytomegalovirus exposure and HLA in healthy donors. About the research overall: Within the Caucasian-associated ancestry cluster were 81% of the roughly 360 genotyped donors. Study-level findings and limits: CMV serostatus alone was available as immune exposure information. TCR beta V segments were, for the most part, productive about 87% or about 30% of the time in an earlier analysis.

A multiplex PCR was run with 60 Vbeta primers and 13 Jbeta primers. The method was immunoSEQ multiplex PCR; TCRdb's version includes in-frame clones alone and lacks a portion of them. The data show over 75,000 clones, 86% seen once. In this sample, this clone turned up once. No antigen is known for it. CDR1 ENHRY and CDR2 SYGVKD come from the germline V gene. The CDR3 spans 16 residues. V shed 2 bases, J shed 2 bases, and the junction held 5 bases outside the gene matches. The material sequenced was PBMCs. The source is a man aged 25 to 40 in good health and CMV-seropositive. This chain links TRBV10-3 with TRBJ2-2; 7 positions match TRBD1. In DNA, the CDR3 is TGTGCCATCAGTGAGCGGGACAGTCTCAACACCGGGGAGCTGTTTTTT. Translated: CAISERDSLNTGELFF.